These T cell receptor beta chains were read from a single sample in a study of human T cells and chemical hapten exposure. Each CDR3 protein gets one entry after TCRdb re-called the RACE reads with MiXCR. The table includes approximately 80,000 distinct CDR3 sequences, under 11% detected once. Sequencing used whole blood, obtained in connection with sensitization to the hapten diphenylcyclopropenone (DPC). The receptors were sampled from a woman in her forties or fifties with alopecia areata. Some clones in this sample may be carry-over from other donors' samples. The CDR3 runs from the conserved cysteine through the conserved F or W. The D gene is left open where the match is weak. Clone size appears in some rows only: once, few, many, or a class for an expanded clone.

>TRBV6-6|many|TRBJ2-7|.
TGTGCCAGCAACGTAGGGGTACAGCAGTACTTC
CASNVGVQQYF
>TRBV6-2/TRBV6-3|many|TRBJ1-5|.
TGTGCCAGCAGGGACAGCAGCAATCAGCCCCAGCATTTT
CASRDSSNQPQHF
>TRBV28|.|TRBJ2-5|.
TGTGCCAGCAACGAACAAGACCCCAGGGCGGGGGAGACCCAGTACTTC
CASNEQDPRAGETQYF
>TRBV29-1|.|TRBJ2-5|TRBD1
TGCAGCGTTCAGGGGGCAGGGGAGACCCAGTACTTC
CSVQGAGETQYF
>TRBV7-2|many|TRBJ2-1|TRBD2
TGTGCCAGCAGCTTACCTAGCGGGACGAATGAGCAGTTCTTC
CASSLPSGTNEQFF
>TRBV18|many|TRBJ2-3|.
TGTGCCAGCTCACGACAGACAGGAGCTCACACAGATACGCAGTATTTT
CASSRQTGAHTDTQYF
>TRBV27|.|TRBJ2-1|.
TGTGCCAGCAGTTTGACGCGGGATGAGCAGTTCTTC
CASSLTRDEQFF
>TRBV29-1|many|TRBJ2-6|.
TGCAGCGTTGTAGCAACCGGGGCCAACGTCCTGACTTTC
CSVVATGANVLTF
>TRBV6-5|many|TRBJ1-2|.
TGTGCCAGTCACACGGGAGGCCTCTATGGCTACACCTTC
CASHTGGLYGYTF
>TRBV12-3/TRBV12-4|many|TRBJ2-3|.
TGTGCCAGCAGTTTAGTTACAGATACGCAGTATTTT
CASSLVTDTQYF